Listed below are T cell receptor beta chains from one sample, sequenced in a study of blood T cells in healthy people across ages. One entry per CDR3 protein, called by TCRdb with MiXCR from the 5' RACE reads. The data hold 1.6 million or so distinct CDR3 sequences, with about 35% observed a single time. Material for sequencing was blood. The receptors were gathered from a woman between 25 and 40 years old in good health. The CDR3 runs from the conserved cysteine through the conserved F or W. Each record gives: V gene, J gene, clone size, D gene, CDR3 DNA, CDR3 protein. A D gene is named only where the DNA matches it firmly. The listing skips clone size in some rows; elsewhere it reads once, few, many or a size class.

v_gene: TRBV15; j_gene: TRBJ2-1; abundance: many; d_gene: NA; CDR3nt: TGTGCCACCAGCAGAGACGGCAATGAGCAGTTCTTC; CDR3aa: CATSRDGNEQFF
v_gene: TRBV19; j_gene: TRBJ2-1; abundance: NA; d_gene: TRBD2; CDR3nt: TGTGCCAGTAGTGAGCTAGCGGGAGATAGGCCCTTTTACAATGAGCAGTTCTTC; CDR3aa: CASSELAGDRPFYNEQFF
v_gene: TRBV7-9; j_gene: TRBJ2-1; abundance: NA; d_gene: TRBD2; CDR3nt: TGTGCCAGCAGCTCGAATAGGGCGGGAGGGCGAGACAATGAGCAGTTCTTC; CDR3aa: CASSSNRAGGRDNEQFF
v_gene: TRBV18; j_gene: TRBJ2-1; abundance: NA; d_gene: TRBD2; CDR3nt: TGTGCCAGCTCACCAGGGGCGGGGGGCCCTTACAATGAGCAGTTCTTC; CDR3aa: CASSPGAGGPYNEQFF
v_gene: TRBV20-1; j_gene: TRBJ2-3; abundance: NA; d_gene: NA; CDR3nt: TGCAGTGCGGGTATCGATAGCACAGATACGCAGTATTTT; CDR3aa: CSAGIDSTDTQYF
v_gene: TRBV29-1; j_gene: TRBJ1-1; abundance: few; d_gene: NA; CDR3nt: TGCAGCGCCGCCCGGGACCCTAGTCGGGCTGAAGCTTTCTTT; CDR3aa: CSAARDPSRAEAFF
v_gene: TRBV5-6; j_gene: TRBJ2-7; abundance: few; d_gene: TRBD1; CDR3nt: TGTGCCAGCAGCTTGAGTCCCGGGACAGGGGGACGCTCCTACAATGAGCAGTACTTC; CDR3aa: CASSLSPGTGGRSYNEQYF
v_gene: TRBV4-2; j_gene: TRBJ1-4; abundance: NA; d_gene: TRBD1; CDR3nt: TGTGCCAGCAGCCAAAGGACAGGGGGTTTCGTCACAACTAATGAAAAACTGTTTTTT; CDR3aa: CASSQRTGGFVTTNEKLFF
v_gene: TRBV5-4; j_gene: TRBJ2-3; abundance: NA; d_gene: TRBD2; CDR3nt: TGTGCCAGCGGTGAAGCGGGGATCCCTAGCACAGATACGCAGTATTTT; CDR3aa: CASGEAGIPSTDTQYF
v_gene: TRBV13; j_gene: TRBJ2-7; abundance: once; d_gene: NA; CDR3nt: TGTGCCAGCAGCTTGGGACGGGGGACAGCGTTCGCCTACGAGCAGTACTTC; CDR3aa: CASSLGRGTAFAYEQYF
v_gene: TRBV20-1; j_gene: TRBJ1-2; abundance: few; d_gene: NA; CDR3nt: TGCAGTGCCCAGCCCCGGGACTCCAGGCTCTATGGCTACACCTTC; CDR3aa: CSAQPRDSRLYGYTF
v_gene: TRBV4-1; j_gene: TRBJ2-5; abundance: NA; d_gene: TRBD1; CDR3nt: TGCGCCAGCAGCCAATATAGTATGGGGACAGGAGCAGGAGGGGAGACCCAGTACTTC; CDR3aa: CASSQYSMGTGAGGETQYF
v_gene: TRBV20-1; j_gene: TRBJ1-6; abundance: NA; d_gene: NA; CDR3nt: TGCAGTGCTAGCTCTACAGGGAGGGTGGATTCACCCCTCCACTTT; CDR3aa: CSASSTGRVDSPLHF
v_gene: TRBV7-9; j_gene: TRBJ2-1; abundance: NA; d_gene: TRBD2; CDR3nt: TGTGCCAGCGGGCCCAGCGGGAGGGTCAATGAGCAGTTCTTC; CDR3aa: CASGPSGRVNEQFF
v_gene: TRBV20-1; j_gene: TRBJ2-7; abundance: NA; d_gene: TRBD1; CDR3nt: TGCAGTGCTAGATCCCGGGACAGGGGCTACGAGCAGTACTTC; CDR3aa: CSARSRDRGYEQYF
v_gene: TRBV5-1; j_gene: TRBJ2-1; abundance: few; d_gene: TRBD2; CDR3nt: TGCGCCAGCAGCAAAACTAGCGGGGGGGCGCATGAGCAGTTCTTC; CDR3aa: CASSKTSGGAHEQFF
v_gene: TRBV6-5; j_gene: TRBJ2-5; abundance: many; d_gene: TRBD2; CDR3nt: TGTGCCAGGAGGACTAGCGAGAAAGAGACCCAGTACTTC; CDR3aa: CARRTSEKETQYF
v_gene: TRBV7-9; j_gene: TRBJ1-4; abundance: NA; d_gene: NA; CDR3nt: TGTGCCAGCAGCTTAAGTCAGGCGGGAACATCAACTAATGAAAAACTGTTTTTT; CDR3aa: CASSLSQAGTSTNEKLFF
v_gene: TRBV5-5; j_gene: TRBJ1-2; abundance: NA; d_gene: NA; CDR3nt: TGTGCCAGCAGCTTGGATGACAGGTTCTACGGCTACACCTTC; CDR3aa: CASSLDDRFYGYTF